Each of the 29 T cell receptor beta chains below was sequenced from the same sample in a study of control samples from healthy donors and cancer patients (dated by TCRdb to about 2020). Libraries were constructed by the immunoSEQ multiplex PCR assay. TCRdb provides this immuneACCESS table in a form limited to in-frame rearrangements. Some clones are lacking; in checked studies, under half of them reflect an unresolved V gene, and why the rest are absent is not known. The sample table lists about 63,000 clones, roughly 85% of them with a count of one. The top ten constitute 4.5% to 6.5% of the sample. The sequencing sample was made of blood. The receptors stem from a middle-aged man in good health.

The CDR3 bases are TGTGCCAGCAGTCCGGGACTAGCGGTTCTCACAGATACGCAGTATTTT. Encoded protein: CASSPGLAVLTDTQYF. This sequence joins TRBV28 and TRBJ2-3; 11 bases align to TRBD2. After removal of 5 bases from V and 2 bases from J, the junction contained 6 bases not matched to a gene. Per the germline V gene, CDR1 is MDHEN and CDR2 is SYDVKM. The CDR3 loop spans 16 amino acids. Based on the CDR3 plus reference TRBV28 and TRBJ2-3, the full variable domain is DVKVTQSSRYLVKRTGEKVFLECVQDMDHENMFWYRQDPGLGLRLIYFSYDVKMKEKGDIPEGYSVSREKKERFSLILESASTNQTSMYLCASSPGLAVLTDTQYFGPGTRLTVL.

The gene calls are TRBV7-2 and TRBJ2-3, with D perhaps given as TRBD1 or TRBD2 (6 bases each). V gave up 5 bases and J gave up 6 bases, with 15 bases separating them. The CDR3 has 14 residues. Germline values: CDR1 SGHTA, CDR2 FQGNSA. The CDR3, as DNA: TGTGCCAGCAGCGTCTGGGGGGCCACTGATACGCAGTATTTT. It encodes CASSVWGATDTQYF.

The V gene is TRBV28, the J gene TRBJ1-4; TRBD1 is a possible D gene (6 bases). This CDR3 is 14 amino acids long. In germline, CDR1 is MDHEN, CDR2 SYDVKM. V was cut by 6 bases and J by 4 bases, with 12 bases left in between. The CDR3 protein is CASSGQPNNEKLFF. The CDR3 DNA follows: TGTGCCAGCAGCGGACAGCCCAATAATGAAAAACTGTTTTTT.

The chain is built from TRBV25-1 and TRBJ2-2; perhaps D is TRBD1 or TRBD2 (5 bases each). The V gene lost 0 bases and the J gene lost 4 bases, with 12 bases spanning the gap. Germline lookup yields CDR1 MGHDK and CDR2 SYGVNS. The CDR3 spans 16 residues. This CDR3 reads CASSEYGPGPTGELFF. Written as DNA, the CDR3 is TGTGCCAGCAGTGAATATGGTCCGGGACCCACCGGGGAGCTGTTTTTT.

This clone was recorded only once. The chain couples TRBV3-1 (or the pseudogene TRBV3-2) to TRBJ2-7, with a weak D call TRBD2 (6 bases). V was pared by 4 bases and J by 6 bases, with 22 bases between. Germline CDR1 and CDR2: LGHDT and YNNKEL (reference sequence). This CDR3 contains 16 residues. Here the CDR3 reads CASSPQRRGERAEQYF. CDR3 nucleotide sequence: TGTGCCAGCAGCCCTCAAAGGAGGGGAGAGAGGGCCGAGCAGTACTTC.

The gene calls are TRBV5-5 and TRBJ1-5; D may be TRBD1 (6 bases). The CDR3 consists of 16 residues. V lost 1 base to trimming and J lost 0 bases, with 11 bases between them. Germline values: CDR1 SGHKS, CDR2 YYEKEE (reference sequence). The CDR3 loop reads CASSLLGGLSNQPQHF. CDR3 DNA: TGTGCCAGCAGCTTGCTAGGGGGTCTTAGCAATCAGCCCCAGCATTTT. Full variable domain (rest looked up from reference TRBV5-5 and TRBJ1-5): DAGVTQSPTHLIKTRGQQVTLRCSPISGHKSVSWYQQVLGQGPQFIFQYYEKEERGRGNFPDRFSARQFPNYSSELNVNALLLGDSALYLCASSLLGGLSNQPQHFGDGTRLSIL.

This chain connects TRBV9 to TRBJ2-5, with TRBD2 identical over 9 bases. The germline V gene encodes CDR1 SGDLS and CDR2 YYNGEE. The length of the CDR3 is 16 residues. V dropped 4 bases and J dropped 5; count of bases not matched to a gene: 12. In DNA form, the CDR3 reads TGTGCCAGCAGCTCAGGCGGGAGGGCCAAGAAGGAGACCCAGTACTTC. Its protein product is CASSSGGRAKKETQYF. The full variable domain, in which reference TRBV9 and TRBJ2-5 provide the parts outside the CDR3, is DSGVTQTPKHLITATGQRVTLRCSPRSGDLSVYWYQQSLDQGLQFLIQYYNGEERAKGNILERFSAQQFPDLHSELNLSSLELGDSALYFCASSSGGRAKKETQYFGPGTRLLVL.

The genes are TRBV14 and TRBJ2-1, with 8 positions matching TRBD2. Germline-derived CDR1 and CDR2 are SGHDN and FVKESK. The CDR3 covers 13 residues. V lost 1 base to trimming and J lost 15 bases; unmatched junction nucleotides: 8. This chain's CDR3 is CASSQGTGTRLFF. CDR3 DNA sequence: TGTGCCAGCAGCCAAGGGACCGGGACTAGATTGTTCTTC.

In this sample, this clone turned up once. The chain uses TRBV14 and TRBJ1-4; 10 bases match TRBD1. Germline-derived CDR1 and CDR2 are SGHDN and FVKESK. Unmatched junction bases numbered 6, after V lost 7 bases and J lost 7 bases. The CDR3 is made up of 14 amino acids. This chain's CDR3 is CASTRTGGGEKLFF. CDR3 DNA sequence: TGTGCCAGCACCAGGACAGGGGGTGGTGAAAAACTGTTTTTT.

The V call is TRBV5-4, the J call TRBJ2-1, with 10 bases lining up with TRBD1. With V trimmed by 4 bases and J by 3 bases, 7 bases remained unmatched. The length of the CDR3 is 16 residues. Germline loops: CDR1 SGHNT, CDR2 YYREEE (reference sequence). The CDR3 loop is CASSPAGTGVYNEQFF. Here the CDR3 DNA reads TGTGCCAGCAGCCCGGCCGGGACAGGGGTCTACAATGAGCAGTTCTTC.

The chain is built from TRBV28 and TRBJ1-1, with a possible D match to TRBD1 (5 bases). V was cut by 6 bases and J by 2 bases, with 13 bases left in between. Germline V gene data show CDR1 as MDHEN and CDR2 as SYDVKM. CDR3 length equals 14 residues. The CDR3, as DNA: TGTGCCAGCAGAAGGCAGGGAAGCAACACTGAAGCTTTCTTT. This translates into CASRRQGSNTEAFF.

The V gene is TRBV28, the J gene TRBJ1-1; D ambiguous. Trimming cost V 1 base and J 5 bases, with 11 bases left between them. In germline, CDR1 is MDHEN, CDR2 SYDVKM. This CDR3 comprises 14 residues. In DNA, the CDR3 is TGTGCCAGCAGTTTATCGACAAGGTTAACTGAAGCTTTCTTT. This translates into CASSLSTRLTEAFF.

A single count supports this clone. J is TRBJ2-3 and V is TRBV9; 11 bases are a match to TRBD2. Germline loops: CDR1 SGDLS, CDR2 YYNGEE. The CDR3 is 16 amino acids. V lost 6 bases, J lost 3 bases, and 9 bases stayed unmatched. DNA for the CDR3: TGTGCCAGCACCAATGAACTAGCGGGAGAAACAGATACGCAGTATTTT. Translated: CASTNELAGETDTQYF.

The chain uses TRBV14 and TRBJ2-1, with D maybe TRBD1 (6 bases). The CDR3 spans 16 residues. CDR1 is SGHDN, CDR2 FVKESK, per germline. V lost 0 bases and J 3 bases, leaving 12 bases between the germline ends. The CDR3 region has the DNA TGTGCCAGCAGCCAAGAACAGGGCCTAGTCTACAATGAGCAGTTCTTC. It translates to CASSQEQGLVYNEQFF.

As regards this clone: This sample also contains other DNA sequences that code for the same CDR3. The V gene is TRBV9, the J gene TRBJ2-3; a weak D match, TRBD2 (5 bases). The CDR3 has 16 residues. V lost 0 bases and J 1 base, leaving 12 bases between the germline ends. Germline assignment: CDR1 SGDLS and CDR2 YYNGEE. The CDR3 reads CASSVGSGSGTDTQYF. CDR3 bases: TGTGCCAGCAGCGTAGGGTCGGGTAGCGGCACAGATACGCAGTATTTT. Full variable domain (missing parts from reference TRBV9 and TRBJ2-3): DSGVTQTPKHLITATGQRVTLRCSPRSGDLSVYWYQQSLDQGLQFLIQYYNGEERAKGNILERFSAQQFPDLHSELNLSSLELGDSALYFCASSVGSGSGTDTQYFGPGTRLTVL.

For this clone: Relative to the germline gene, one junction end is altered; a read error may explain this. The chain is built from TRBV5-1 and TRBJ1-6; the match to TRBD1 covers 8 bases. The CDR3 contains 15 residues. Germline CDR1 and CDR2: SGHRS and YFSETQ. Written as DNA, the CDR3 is TGCGCCAGCAGATTGGGACAGGTCGGTAATTCACCCCTCCACTTT. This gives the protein CASRLGQVGNSPLHF.

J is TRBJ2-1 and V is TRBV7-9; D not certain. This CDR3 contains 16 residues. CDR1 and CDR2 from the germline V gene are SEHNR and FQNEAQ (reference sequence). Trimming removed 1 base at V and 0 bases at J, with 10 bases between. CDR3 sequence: CASSLEYSSSYNEQFF. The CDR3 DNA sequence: TGTGCCAGCAGCTTAGAGTACAGCAGCTCCTACAATGAGCAGTTCTTC.

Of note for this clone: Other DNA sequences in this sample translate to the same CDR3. This CDR3 reads CASSSLRTRDSPLHF. DNA of the CDR3: TGTGCCAGCAGCTCTTTAAGAACGAGGGATTCACCCCTCCACTTT. The chain carries TRBV7-8 and TRBJ1-6; no reliable D call. CDR3 length equals 15 residues. The germline V gene encodes CDR1 SGHVS and CDR2 FQNEAQ. The V gene lost 4 bases and the J gene lost 8 bases, with 15 bases spanning the gap.

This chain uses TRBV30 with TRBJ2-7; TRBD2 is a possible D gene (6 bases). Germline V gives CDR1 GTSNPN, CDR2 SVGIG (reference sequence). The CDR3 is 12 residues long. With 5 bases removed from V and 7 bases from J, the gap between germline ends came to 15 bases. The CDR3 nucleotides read TGTGCCTGGGACGGAGGGCCGGGGGAGCAGTACTTC. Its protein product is CAWDGGPGEQYF.

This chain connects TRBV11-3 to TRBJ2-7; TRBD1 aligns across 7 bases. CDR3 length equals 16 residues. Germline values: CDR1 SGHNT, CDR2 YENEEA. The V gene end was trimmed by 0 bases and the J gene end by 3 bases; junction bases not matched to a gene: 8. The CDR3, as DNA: TGTGCCAGCAGCTTAGACGGAGCCCCAGGGGGCTACGAGCAGTACTTC. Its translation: CASSLDGAPGGYEQYF.

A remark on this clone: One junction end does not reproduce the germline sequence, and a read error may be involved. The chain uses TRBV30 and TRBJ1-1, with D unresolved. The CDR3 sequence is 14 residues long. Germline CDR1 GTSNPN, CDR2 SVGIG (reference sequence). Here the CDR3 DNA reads TGTGCCGGGAGGGCCGGGAGAAGGGACACTGAAGCTTTCTTT. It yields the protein CAGRAGRRDTEAFF.

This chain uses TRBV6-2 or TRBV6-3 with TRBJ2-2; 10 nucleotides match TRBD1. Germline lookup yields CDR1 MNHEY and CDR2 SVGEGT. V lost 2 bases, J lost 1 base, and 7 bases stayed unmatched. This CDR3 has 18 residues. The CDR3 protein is CASSYRTGGVLNTGELFF. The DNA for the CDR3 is TGTGCCAGCAGTTACCGGACAGGGGGGGTTTTGAACACCGGGGAGCTGTTTTTT.

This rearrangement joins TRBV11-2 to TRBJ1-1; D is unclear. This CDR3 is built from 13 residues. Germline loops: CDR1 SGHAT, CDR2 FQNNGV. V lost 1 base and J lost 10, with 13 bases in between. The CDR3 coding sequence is TGTGCCAGCAGCTTAGCGGTAGCCTCCTTAGCTTTCTTT. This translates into CASSLAVASLAFF. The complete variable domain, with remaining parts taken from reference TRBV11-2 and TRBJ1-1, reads EAGVAQSPRYKIIEKRQSVAFWCNPISGHATLYWYQQILGQGPKLLIQFQNNGVVDDSQLPKDRFSAERLKGVDSTLKIQPAKLEDSAVYLCASSLAVASLAFFGQGTRLTVV.

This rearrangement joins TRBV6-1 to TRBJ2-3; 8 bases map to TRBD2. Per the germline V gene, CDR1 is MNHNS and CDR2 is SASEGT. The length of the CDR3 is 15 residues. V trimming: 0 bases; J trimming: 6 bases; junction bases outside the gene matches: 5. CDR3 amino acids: CASSEAAGGPDTQYF. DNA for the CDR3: TGTGCCAGCAGTGAAGCTGCGGGGGGTCCCGATACGCAGTATTTT.

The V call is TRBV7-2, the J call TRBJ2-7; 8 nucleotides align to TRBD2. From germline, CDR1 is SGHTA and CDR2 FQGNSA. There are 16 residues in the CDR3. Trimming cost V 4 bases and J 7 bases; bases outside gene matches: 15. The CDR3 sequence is CASSSTGGALGLEQYF. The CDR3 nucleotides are TGTGCCAGCAGCTCGACCGGGGGGGCGTTGGGGTTAGAGCAGTACTTC.

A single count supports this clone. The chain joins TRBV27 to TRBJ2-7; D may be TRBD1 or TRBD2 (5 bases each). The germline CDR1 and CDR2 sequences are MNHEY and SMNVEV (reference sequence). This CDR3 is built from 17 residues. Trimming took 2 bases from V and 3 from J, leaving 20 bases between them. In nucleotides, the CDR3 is TGTGCCAGCAGTTTAGTGGCTAGAGGGACGGGTCTCTACGAGCAGTACTTC. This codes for CASSLVARGTGLYEQYF.

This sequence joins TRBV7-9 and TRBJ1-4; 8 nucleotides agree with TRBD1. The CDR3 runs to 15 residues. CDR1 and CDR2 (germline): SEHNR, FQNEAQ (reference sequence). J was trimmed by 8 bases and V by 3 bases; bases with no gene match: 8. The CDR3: CASSFDRQGREKLFF. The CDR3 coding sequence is TGTGCCAGCAGCTTTGATAGACAGGGGCGCGAAAAACTGTTTTTT. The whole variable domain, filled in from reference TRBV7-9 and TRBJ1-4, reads DTGVSQNPRHKITKRGQNVTFRCDPISEHNRLYWYRQTLGQGPEFLTYFQNEAQLEKSRLLSDRFSAERPKGSFSTLEIQRTEQGDSAMYLCASSFDRQGREKLFFGSGTQLSVL.

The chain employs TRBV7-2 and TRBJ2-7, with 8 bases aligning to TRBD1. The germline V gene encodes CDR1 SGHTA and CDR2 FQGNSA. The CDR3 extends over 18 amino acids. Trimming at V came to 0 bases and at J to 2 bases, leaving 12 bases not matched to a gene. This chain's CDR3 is CASSLAEIWQGAAYEQYF. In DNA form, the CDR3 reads TGTGCCAGCAGCTTAGCCGAGATTTGGCAGGGGGCTGCCTACGAGCAGTACTTC.

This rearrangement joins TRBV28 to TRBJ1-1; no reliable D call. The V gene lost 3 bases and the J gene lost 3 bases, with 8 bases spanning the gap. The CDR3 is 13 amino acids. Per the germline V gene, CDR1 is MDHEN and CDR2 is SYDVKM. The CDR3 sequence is CASSFGIYTEAFF. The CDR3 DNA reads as TGTGCCAGCAGTTTCGGTATCTACACTGAAGCTTTCTTT.